One sample yielded the 16 T cell receptor beta chains listed below, sequenced in a study of T cell repertoires and HLA-DP antigens. Data came from immunoSEQ multiplex PCR; TCRdb stores just in-frame clones and leaves some out. The repertoire has some 470 clones, around 60% of them found once; the top ten carry about 64%. Sample label denotes: CD137+ CD4 T cells sorted after culture with HeLa expressing allogeneic HLA-DP. HeLa stimulator cells carried retrovirally transduced HLA-DPA1/DPB1, HLA-DM, invariant chain and CD80. CD4+ cells expanded for more than 13 days were restimulated 24 h with allogeneic-DPB1 HeLa cells. The sequenced material came from alloreactive CD137+ CD4+ T cells from cultured PBMCs. Noted subset: CD137+ CD4+ cells sorted after 24 h restimulation with the allogeneic HLA-DP-expressing HeLa cells. These receptors all stem from a man aged 45-65 years in good health and CMV-seronegative.

This clone has just a few counts. This chain links TRBV7-8 with TRBJ2-7, with a tentative D call TRBD1 (5 bases). The CDR3 consists of 17 residues. Germline V lookup: CDR1 SGHVS, CDR2 FQNEAQ. The V end was cut by 0 bases, the J end by 2 bases, with 17 bases between. The CDR3 spells CASSLAHLRQTAYEQYF. CDR3 DNA sequence: TGTGCCAGCAGCTTAGCCCACTTACGTCAGACAGCCTACGAGCAGTACTTC. Complete variable domain (other parts from reference TRBV7-8 and TRBJ2-7): GAGVSQSPRYKVAKRGQDVALRCDPISGHVSLFWYQQALGQGPEFLTYFQNEAQLDKSGLPSDRFFAERPEGSVSTLKIQRTQQEDSAVYLCASSLAHLRQTAYEQYFGPGTRLTVT.

The rearrangement joins TRBV28 to TRBJ2-7; no clear D gene. Germline CDR1 reads MDHEN; CDR2 reads SYDVKM. This CDR3 has 12 residues. Trimming pared 3 bases from V and 5 bases from J, leaving 8 bases between. CDR3 DNA sequence: TGTGCCAGCAGTTTGCAAGGGAACGAGCAGTACTTC. Its protein product is CASSLQGNEQYF.

The rearrangement links TRBV7-2 to TRBJ1-1; D gene unclear. V lost 6 bases, J lost 1 base, and 9 bases lay in between. CDR3 length: 13 residues. In germline, CDR1 is SGHTA, CDR2 FQGNSA. CDR3: CASSTQPNTEAFF. The CDR3 DNA sequence: TGTGCCAGCAGTACACAGCCGAACACTGAAGCTTTCTTT.

V gene TRBV19 combines with J gene TRBJ1-3; D remains ambiguous. V lost 3 bases, J lost 0 bases, and 9 bases lay in between. There are 15 residues in the CDR3. The V gene's germline CDR1 is LNHDA and CDR2 SQIVND (reference sequence). CDR3 nucleotide sequence: TGTGCCAGTAGTATGGACGGGAACTCTGGAAACACCATATATTTT. Translated: CASSMDGNSGNTIYF.

This clone occurred once. The chain has TRBV13 and TRBJ2-1, with D possibly being TRBD1 (6 bases). Trimming removed 3 bases from V and 6 bases from J, with 15 bases in between. There are 15 residues in the CDR3. Germline CDR1 reads PRHDT; CDR2 reads FYEKMQ (reference sequence). The chain's CDR3 is CASSLTGRLLNEQFF. Written as DNA, the CDR3 is TGTGCCAGCAGCTTGACAGGACGACTACTCAATGAGCAGTTCTTC.

This chain connects TRBV7-7 to TRBJ2-7, with D maybe TRBD2 (5 bases). CDR1 and CDR2 (germline): SSHAT, FNYEAQ (reference sequence). The CDR3 is 15 amino acids. Trimming stripped 1 base from V and 3 bases from J, with 13 bases between. The CDR3 coding sequence is TGTGCCAGCAGCTTAGGTGAGGCGGGCGGCTACGAGCAGTACTTC. Its translation: CASSLGEAGGYEQYF.

By proportion, this clone is large. The chain employs TRBV30 and TRBJ1-2, with D perhaps matching TRBD1 (6 bases). The germline V gene encodes CDR1 GTSNPN and CDR2 SVGIG (reference sequence). Trimming took 0 bases from V and 4 from J, leaving 9 bases between them. CDR3 length equals 13 residues. The CDR3 nucleotides are TGTGCCTGGAGTGTCGTACAGGGCTATGGCTACACCTTC. As protein: CAWSVVQGYGYTF.

This rearrangement joins TRBV18 to TRBJ2-7; D is perhaps TRBD1 (6 bases). Trimming shortened V by 3 bases and J by 2 bases, and 11 bases separated the two germline ends. CDR3 length: 14 amino acids. Germline assignment: CDR1 KGHSH and CDR2 LQKENI. CDR3 DNA sequence: TGTGCCAGCTCACCTTCGACAGGTACCTACGAGCAGTACTTC. Translated: CASSPSTGTYEQYF.

By proportion, this clone is hyperexpanded (1% or more). This chain connects TRBV6-6 to TRBJ1-5; D perhaps matches TRBD1 (5 bases). Germline V CDR1 and CDR2: MNHNY, SVGAGI (reference sequence). CDR3 length: 16 residues. Trimming left V 2 bases short and J 2 bases short, with 13 bases between. In DNA, the CDR3 is TGTGCCAGCAGTTACCCGTTGGGGGGGGGCAATCAGCCCCAGCATTTT. It translates to CASSYPLGGGNQPQHF.

The chain uses TRBV19 and TRBJ1-1, with 12 bases identical to TRBD1. The germline CDR1 and CDR2 sequences are LNHDA and SQIVND (reference sequence). This CDR3 region has 15 residues. J gave up 3 bases and V 7 bases, and 6 bases lay outside the gene matches. The CDR3 sequence: CASIGTGGADTEAFF. Written as DNA, the CDR3 is TGTGCCAGTATAGGGACAGGGGGCGCGGACACTGAAGCTTTCTTT.

This clone has a handful of counts. The chain is built from TRBV19 and TRBJ1-1; D possibly corresponds to TRBD1 (6 bases). CDR3 length equals 14 residues. In germline, CDR1 is LNHDA, CDR2 SQIVND (reference sequence). Trimming left V 7 bases short and J 1 base short, with 13 bases between. DNA for the CDR3: TGTGCCAGTATCACCGGACAGACGAACACTGAAGCTTTCTTT. Residues: CASITGQTNTEAFF.

This sequence joins TRBV9 and TRBJ1-2; D possibly corresponds to TRBD1 (5 bases). Trimming pared 2 bases from V and 3 bases from J, leaving 26 bases between. Germline V gene lookup returns CDR1 SGDLS and CDR2 YYNGEE. The CDR3 extends over 19 amino acids. Here the CDR3 reads CASSVGGTGRVADHYGYTF. Written as DNA, the CDR3 is TGTGCCAGCAGCGTGGGGGGGACGGGACGTGTGGCAGACCACTATGGCTACACCTTC.

This chain joins TRBV2 and TRBJ2-7; weak D call: TRBD1 (6 bases). This CDR3 contains 11 residues. V dropped 6 bases and J dropped 7 bases, with 10 bases sitting between them. Germline V gene sequence: CDR1 SNHLY, CDR2 FYNNEI. CDR3 sequence (DNA): TGTGCCAGCAGACAGGGTGAGGAGCAGTACTTC. This codes for CASRQGEEQYF.

The chain links TRBV2 to TRBJ2-7, with 8 bases aligning to TRBD2. Per the germline V gene, CDR1 is SNHLY and CDR2 is FYNNEI. The CDR3 contains 15 residues. V shed 3 bases, J shed 2 bases, and the junction held 6 bases outside the gene matches. The CDR3 bases are TGTGCCAGCAGTGAGGGAAGCGGGGGCCCCTACGAGCAGTACTTC. Protein: CASSEGSGGPYEQYF. Together with reference TRBV2 and TRBJ2-7, the CDR3 gives the full variable domain: EPEVTQTPSHQVTQMGQEVILRCVPISNHLYFYWYRQILGQKVEFLVSFYNNEISEKSEIFDDQFSVERPDGSNFTLKIRSTKLEDSAMYFCASSEGSGGPYEQYFGPGTRLTVT.

This rearrangement joins TRBV7-8 to TRBJ1-5; D is unresolved. CDR1 is SGHVS, CDR2 FQNEAQ, per germline. V was shortened by 5 bases and J by 0 bases, with 11 bases between the two germline ends. The CDR3 has 15 residues. CDR3 bases: TGTGCCAGCAGCCGTCTGGTAAATAGCAATCAGCCCCAGCATTTT. This gives the protein CASSRLVNSNQPQHF.

The V gene is TRBV7-3, the J gene TRBJ1-4, with D possibly TRBD1 on 6 matching bases. Per germline, CDR1 SGHTA and CDR2 FQGTGA. V lost 3 bases to trimming and J lost 4 bases, with 6 bases between them. The CDR3 extends over 13 amino acids. Here the CDR3 reads CASSLDSNEKLFF. In DNA, the CDR3 is TGTGCCAGCAGCTTGGACAGTAATGAAAAACTGTTTTTT.